These 11 T cell receptor beta chains were sequenced from one sample in a study of blood T cell repertoires in COVID-19. Some clones are missing from TCRdb's copy, which holds only in-frame ones; the method was immunoSEQ multiplex PCR. The sample has roughly 77,000 clones, around three quarters seen once. The sequenced sample was peripheral blood. These receptors were collected from a woman aged 70-85 years with acute or convalescent COVID-19.

The rearrangement joins TRBV19 to TRBJ2-3, with TRBD2 matching 9 bases. The CDR3 spans 14 residues. Unmatched junction bases numbered 5, after V lost 6 bases and J lost 4 bases. Germline V gene lookup returns CDR1 LNHDA and CDR2 SQIVND (reference sequence). In DNA form, the CDR3 reads TGTGCCAGTAGGGCGGGGGGGCCGGCAGATACGCAGTATTTT. Protein product: CASRAGGPADTQYF.

The chain joins TRBV3-1 (or the pseudogene TRBV3-2) to TRBJ1-1; 10 positions match TRBD1. V was clipped by 5 bases and J by 3 bases; unmatched bases: 9. Germline V lookup: CDR1 LGHDT, CDR2 YNNKEL (reference sequence). This CDR3 is 16 amino acids long. CDR3 amino acids: CASSSTGTGVHTEAFF. Written as DNA, the CDR3 is TGTGCCAGCAGCTCCACCGGGACAGGGGTTCACACTGAAGCTTTCTTT.

This chain joins TRBV6-2 or TRBV6-3 and TRBJ1-6; D not resolved. Germline V gene lookup returns CDR1 MNHEY and CDR2 SVGEGT. This CDR3 is 16 amino acids long. The V and J ends lost 6 bases and 0 bases respectively, with 12 bases between them. The CDR3 sequence is CASSPLESSYNSPLHF. The CDR3 DNA reads as TGTGCCAGCAGCCCCCTCGAGAGCTCCTATAATTCACCCCTCCACTTT.

The rearrangement links TRBV6-6 to TRBJ1-3; the D gene is possibly TRBD1 (5 bases). The V and J ends lost 5 bases and 0 bases respectively, with 17 bases between them. Germline CDR1 and CDR2: MNHNY and SVGAGI (reference sequence). The CDR3 covers 17 residues. The CDR3 DNA reads TGTGCCAGCAGTCTAGGGGCAGGTCTTTTCTCTGGAAACACCATATATTTT. It encodes CASSLGAGLFSGNTIYF.

The chain links TRBV5-6 to TRBJ2-7; 9 nucleotides align to TRBD1. The junction had 6 bases not matched to a gene; V was cut back by 3 bases and J by 5 bases. CDR1 is SGHDT, CDR2 YYEEEE, per germline. The CDR3 has 14 amino acids. CDR3 loop: CASSSRGQGHEQYF. The CDR3 nucleotides are TGTGCCAGCAGCTCAAGGGGACAGGGCCACGAGCAGTACTTC.

The chain links TRBV11-3 to TRBJ2-5; D is perhaps TRBD2 (6 bases). The length of the CDR3 is 13 residues. In germline, CDR1 is SGHNT, CDR2 YENEEA. V was shortened by 1 base and J by 5 bases, with 8 bases between the two germline ends. CDR3 DNA: TGTGCCAGCAGCTTAGGGGCGGGGGAGACCCAGTACTTC. It codes for CASSLGAGETQYF.

This chain links TRBV5-6 with TRBJ1-4, with D perhaps matching TRBD1 (5 bases). The CDR3 sequence is 13 residues long. Trimming cost V 7 bases and J 7 bases, with 14 bases left between them. Germline V gives CDR1 SGHDT, CDR2 YYEEEE. In DNA form, the CDR3 reads TGTGCCAGCTCCTTTTGGGGGGTTGAAAAACTGTTTTTT. This gives the protein CASSFWGVEKLFF.

The rearrangement uses TRBV10-2 and TRBJ2-1, with TRBD2 identical over 8 bases. Unmatched junction bases numbered 5, after V lost 8 bases and J lost 2 bases. Per germline, CDR1 WSHSY and CDR2 SAAADI. CDR3 size: 14 residues. Written as DNA, the CDR3 is TGCGCCAGCGACGCGGGGGGCACCTACAATGAGCAGTTCTTC. Protein: CASDAGGTYNEQFF.

This chain connects TRBV3-1 (or the pseudogene TRBV3-2) to TRBJ1-2; D gene uncertain. V was trimmed by 0 bases and J by 0 bases, leaving 5 bases between them. Germline V CDR1 and CDR2: LGHDT, YNNKEL (reference sequence). The length of the CDR3 is 14 residues. The CDR3 DNA reads as TGTGCCAGCAGCCAAGAGGGCGCTAACTATGGCTACACCTTC. It codes for CASSQEGANYGYTF.

The chain uses TRBV7-7 and TRBJ2-2; D perhaps matches TRBD2 (5 bases). Trimming stripped 5 bases from V and 5 bases from J, with 9 bases between. The germline V gene encodes CDR1 SSHAT and CDR2 FNYEAQ (reference sequence). The CDR3 length is 13 residues. The CDR3 is CASSVGLTGELFF. The CDR3 DNA reads TGTGCCAGCAGCGTCGGACTGACCGGGGAGCTGTTTTTT.

This clone was counted a few times. The rearrangement joins TRBV4-1 to TRBJ1-6, with 8 bases that match TRBD1. The CDR3 totals 16 residues. CDR1 MGHRA and CDR2 YSYEKL come from the germline V gene. V lost 0 bases, J lost 7 bases, and 5 bases stayed unmatched. The DNA of the CDR3 is TGCGCCAGCAGCCAAGATCGCAGGACAGGGAATTCACCCCTCCACTTT. Protein: CASSQDRRTGNSPLHF.